Below, 24 T cell receptor beta chains from the same sample are listed, as sequenced in a study of T cell changes during pregnancy in multiple sclerosis. Profiled with immunoSEQ multiplex PCR; TCRdb holds only in-frame clones, not every one. The data contain fewer than 65,000 clones, 90% to 95% of them seen just once; the ten biggest clones take up 0.65% to 1%. Specimen: peripheral blood, collected before pregnancy. The receptor source for this set is a female donor with multiple sclerosis, enrolled in a pregnancy study.

The genes are TRBV4-3 and TRBJ1-2; 7 bases are a match to TRBD1. This CDR3 comprises 13 residues. Unmatched junction bases numbered 4, after V lost 4 bases and J lost 5 bases. Per germline, CDR1 LGHNA and CDR2 YSLEER. CDR3 sequence: CASSPGTAYGYTF. CDR3 nucleotides: TGCGCCAGCAGCCCCGGGACAGCTTATGGCTACACCTTC.

The CDR3 loop is CASSQVGDLSYNEQFF. CDR3 in DNA: TGCGCCAGCAGCCAAGTCGGGGACTTATCCTACAATGAGCAGTTCTTC. The J gene is TRBJ2-1, the V gene TRBV4-3, with a tentative D call TRBD2 (6 bases). The V end lost 1 base, the J end lost 1 base, and 11 bases lay between the germline ends. Looked up from germline, CDR1 is LGHNA and CDR2 is YSLEER. The length of the CDR3 is 16 residues.

This chain links TRBV7-2 with TRBJ1-1; the D is unclear. V was cut by 2 bases and J by 1 base, with 5 bases left in between. Germline V gives CDR1 SGHTA, CDR2 FQGNSA. The CDR3 contains 13 residues. The CDR3 nucleotides read TGTGCCAGCAGCTTACAGGCGAACACTGAAGCTTTCTTT. It codes for CASSLQANTEAFF.

The V gene is TRBV18, the J gene TRBJ2-6; D possibly corresponds to TRBD2 (6 bases). V lost 3 bases to trimming and J lost 0 bases, with 9 bases between them. CDR1 and CDR2 from the germline V gene are KGHSH and LQKENI. The CDR3 length is 16 residues. For the CDR3, the DNA is TGTGCCAGCTCACCGGGACTGGTCTCTGGGGCCAACGTCCTGACTTTC. Protein product: CASSPGLVSGANVLTF.

In this sample, this clone turned up once. The genes are TRBV30 and TRBJ2-1; 10 positions agree with TRBD2. From germline, CDR1 is GTSNPN and CDR2 SVGIG (reference sequence). This CDR3 has 16 amino acids. The junction had 9 bases not matched to a gene; V was cut back by 2 bases and J by 5 bases. The CDR3 loop is CAWSPTTSGSDNEQFF. DNA of the CDR3: TGTGCCTGGAGTCCGACGACTAGCGGGTCCGACAATGAGCAGTTCTTC.

The V gene is TRBV30, the J gene TRBJ2-5, with a possible D match to TRBD2 (5 bases). The germline V gene has CDR1 GTSNPN and CDR2 SVGIG (reference sequence). The V gene lost 0 bases and the J gene lost 6 bases, with 17 bases spanning the gap. There are 15 residues in the CDR3. CDR3 in amino acids: CAWSVPGQDSKTQYF. The CDR3 DNA reads TGTGCCTGGAGTGTACCCGGGCAGGACTCGAAGACCCAGTACTTC. The whole variable domain, filled in from reference TRBV30 and TRBJ2-5, reads SQTIHQWPATLVQPVGSPLSLECTVEGTSNPNLYWYRQAAGRGLQLLFYSVGIGQISSEVPQNLSASRPQDRQFILSSKKLLLSDSGFYLCAWSVPGQDSKTQYFGPGTRLLVL.

V usage is TRBV2 and J usage is TRBJ2-4, with D possibly TRBD1 on 5 matching bases. V lost 7 bases to trimming and J lost 6 bases, with 10 bases between them. Per the germline V gene, CDR1 is SNHLY and CDR2 is FYNNEI. This CDR3 has 12 amino acids. CDR3 region: CASTNRINIQYF. The CDR3 nucleotides read TGTGCCAGCACTAACAGGATAAACATTCAGTACTTC. Filled out from reference TRBV2 and TRBJ2-4, the complete variable domain reads EPEVTQTPSHQVTQMGQEVILRCVPISNHLYFYWYRQILGQKVEFLVSFYNNEISEKSEIFDDQFSVERPDGSNFTLKIRSTKLEDSAMYFCASTNRINIQYFGAGTRLSVL.

V is TRBV5-1 and J is TRBJ1-1; no definite D call. Looked up from germline, CDR1 is SGHRS and CDR2 is YFSETQ. V was clipped by 9 bases and J by 0 bases, with 15 bases between them. This CDR3 spans 14 amino acids. This CDR3 is CATTQTGMNTEAFF. The CDR3 DNA reads TGCGCCACCACTCAGACGGGAATGAACACTGAAGCTTTCTTT.

Remarks on this clone: The sample contains more than one DNA sequence encoding this CDR3. The chain carries TRBV19 and TRBJ1-2, with D uncertain. The V end was cut by 5 bases, the J end by 1 base, with 8 bases between. This CDR3 spans 13 amino acids. Germline V gene lookup returns CDR1 LNHDA and CDR2 SQIVND (reference sequence). CDR3 DNA sequence: TGTGCCAGTAGTGTCCCGGGTAACTATGGCTACACCTTC. This sequence encodes CASSVPGNYGYTF.

The chain uses TRBV18 and TRBJ2-4; D is perhaps TRBD1 (7 bases). The germline V gene encodes CDR1 KGHSH and CDR2 LQKENI. V was trimmed by 1 base and J by 1 base, leaving 11 bases between them. This CDR3 comprises 16 residues. The CDR3 DNA reads as TGTGCCAGCTCACCACTCGCAGGGGGGGCCAAAAACATTCAGTACTTC. It is translated as CASSPLAGGAKNIQYF.

The V gene is TRBV7-3, the J gene TRBJ1-2, with TRBD1 matching 8 bases. From germline, CDR1 is SGHTA and CDR2 FQGTGA. V trimming: 4 bases; J trimming: 5 bases; junction bases outside the gene matches: 6. The CDR3 has 14 residues. CDR3 region: CASSSQGAGYGYTF. CDR3 coding DNA: TGTGCCAGCAGCTCGCAGGGGGCGGGATATGGCTACACCTTC.

This chain links TRBV30 with TRBJ2-7; 9 nucleotides match TRBD1. CDR3 length: 14 amino acids. From germline, CDR1 is GTSNPN and CDR2 SVGIG (reference sequence). V was pared by 4 bases and J by 4 bases, with 8 bases of the junction left unmatched. The CDR3 coding sequence is TGTGCCTGGACGCCACAGGGGGCCCTTTACGAGCAGTACTTC. This translates into CAWTPQGALYEQYF.

This clone was observed a handful of times. The chain couples TRBV4-1 to TRBJ2-2; 9 bases are shared with TRBD1. V lost 4 bases and J lost 5; bases outside the gene matches: 11. Germline lookup yields CDR1 MGHRA and CDR2 YSYEKL. This CDR3 spans 17 amino acids. In DNA, the CDR3 is TGCGCCAGCAGCCCCTTTGGGGGACAGGGCGGGACCGGGGAGCTGTTTTTT. This translates into CASSPFGGQGGTGELFF.

The chain employs TRBV7-9 and TRBJ1-6; 7 bases are a match to TRBD1. CDR1 and CDR2 from the germline V gene are SEHNR and FQNEAQ (reference sequence). The CDR3 loop spans 13 amino acids. V was clipped by 3 bases and J by 9 bases; unmatched bases: 2. CDR3 DNA: TGTGCCAGCAGCTTCCAGGGGGGTTCACCCCTCCACTTT. Amino acids: CASSFQGGSPLHF.

CDR3 in DNA: TGTGCCAGCAGCTCGGTGATGGGGACAGGGGACTACGAGCAGTACTTC. The encoded protein is CASSSVMGTGDYEQYF. The rearrangement uses TRBV5-4 and TRBJ2-7; 10 positions agree with TRBD1. CDR3 size: 16 residues. Germline CDR1 SGHNT, CDR2 YYREEE (reference sequence). The J segment lost 3 bases and the V segment lost 3 bases, leaving 9 bases of the junction unmatched. The full variable domain, with the rest looked up from reference TRBV5-4 and TRBJ2-7, is ETGVTQSPTHLIKTRGQQVTLRCSSQSGHNTVSWYQQALGQGPQFIFQYYREEENGRGNFPPRFSGLQFPNYSSELNVNALELDDSALYLCASSSVMGTGDYEQYFGPGTRLTVT.

This clone appeared a single time. J is TRBJ1-4 and V is TRBV5-4, with D possibly matching TRBD1 (5 bases). The CDR3 totals 16 residues. Trimming removed 3 bases from V and 7 bases from J, with 19 bases in between. Germline V gene data show CDR1 as SGHNT and CDR2 as YYREEE (reference sequence). As DNA, the CDR3 is TGTGCCAGCAGCTCCCCGGCCTACCCGGGGGGTGAAAAACTGTTTTTT. Amino acids: CASSSPAYPGGEKLFF.

The V gene is TRBV10-1, the J gene TRBJ2-5; D call uncertain. The J call may not be correct, given that the DNA end is closer to TRBJ2-7. This CDR3 has 12 residues. Germline-derived CDR1 and CDR2 are WNHNN and SYGVQD (reference sequence). The CDR3 protein is CASSDFTYEQYF. CDR3 nucleotide sequence: TGCGCCAGCAGTGATTTCACCTACGAGCAGTACTTC.

The J gene is TRBJ2-4, the V gene TRBV7-9; 9 nucleotides agree with TRBD1. CDR1 and CDR2 from the germline V gene are SEHNR and FQNEAQ (reference sequence). The CDR3 spans 16 residues. The V and J ends lost 5 bases and 7 bases, in that order; junction bases with no gene match: 12. The CDR3 bases are TGTGCCAGCAGCCCCGTTAGGACAGGGGTGGCTAACATTCAGTACTTC. This gives the protein CASSPVRTGVANIQYF.

The chain has TRBV25-1 and TRBJ2-5; no reliable D call. The CDR3 runs 13 residues. Germline CDR1 is MGHDK and CDR2 is SYGVNS. With 5 bases removed from V and 2 bases from J, the gap between germline ends came to 9 bases. As DNA, the CDR3 is TGTGCCAGCAGTCAGGTGGTGCAAGAGACCCAGTACTTC. Residues: CASSQVVQETQYF.

This sequence joins TRBV5-1 and TRBJ2-5, with D tentatively TRBD1 (5 bases). CDR1 SGHRS and CDR2 YFSETQ come from the germline V gene. CDR3 length equals 13 residues. V dropped 3 bases and J dropped 6 bases, with 12 bases sitting between them. CDR3 DNA sequence: TGCGCCAGCAGCTACGACCAGGGCCAGACCCAGTACTTC. Translating gives CASSYDQGQTQYF.

The chain combines TRBV25-1 with TRBJ1-6; D uncertain. The V gene's germline CDR1 is MGHDK and CDR2 SYGVNS. CDR3 length equals 14 residues. V was clipped by 1 base and J by 10 bases, with 11 bases between them. The CDR3 spells CASSELVVGSPLHF. DNA of the CDR3: TGTGCCAGCAGTGAATTAGTAGTGGGCTCACCCCTCCACTTT.

V and J are TRBV6-6 and TRBJ1-2; D uncertain. The V end lost 6 bases, the J end lost 6 bases, and 14 bases lay between the germline ends. The germline V gene has CDR1 MNHNY and CDR2 SVGAGI (reference sequence). The CDR3 length is 13 residues. The CDR3 DNA reads as TGTGCCAGCAGAATCCCAGGTAGAGATGGCTACACCTTC. It is translated as CASRIPGRDGYTF.

J is TRBJ1-2 and V is TRBV6-5, with 8 bases matching TRBD1. The CDR3 totals 13 residues. Trimming at V came to 7 bases and at J to 4 bases, leaving 5 bases not matched to a gene. The germline CDR1 and CDR2 sequences are MNHEY and SVGAGI. In nucleotides, the CDR3 is TGTGCCAGCAAGCCACAGGGGGTCTATGGCTACACCTTC. Translating gives CASKPQGVYGYTF.

J is TRBJ2-7 and V is TRBV5-6; TRBD2 might be the D (6 bases). This CDR3 has 17 residues. The V gene lost 4 bases and the J gene lost 3 bases, with 23 bases spanning the gap. Germline V gives CDR1 SGHDT, CDR2 YYEEEE. The CDR3 here is CASSPGTAGLSIYEQYF. Here the CDR3 DNA reads TGTGCCAGCAGCCCGGGGACGGCAGGACTAAGTATCTACGAGCAGTACTTC.